The rows below give T cell receptor beta chains drawn from one sample of a study of Ad26.COV2.S vaccination and SARS-CoV-2 variants. Sequenced by immunoSEQ multiplex PCR; TCRdb stores in-frame clones only, minus some. The sample has some 250,000 clones; approximately 90% are singletons. The sample here was peripheral blood, taken in a trial of Ad26.COV2.S vaccine versus placebo. All receptors derive from a person aged 18 to 59 who received the Ad26.COV2.S COVID-19 vaccine or a placebo. CDR3s include the opening cysteine and the closing phenylalanine or tryptophan. A D gene is named only where the DNA matches it firmly. Rows give clone size only sometimes, using once, few, many, or a class for an expanded clone.

D	V	J	size	DNA	CDR3
.	TRBV30	TRBJ1-2	few	TGTGCCTGGAGAGGTACAGGAGAAAACTATGGCTACACCTTC	CAWRGTGENYGYTF
TRBD1	TRBV27	TRBJ2-1	once	TGTGCCAGCAGCCCGGGACAGTCTGGGTATGAGCAGTTCTTC	CASSPGQSGYEQFF
.	TRBV29-1	TRBJ1-6	.	TGCAGCGTTCTCATCGGGTATAATTCACCCCTCCACTTT	CSVLIGYNSPLHF
.	TRBV6-2/TRBV6-3	TRBJ2-1	once	TGTGCCAGCAGTCAAAGGTCCGGACCGGCTTACAATGAGCAGTTCTTC	CASSQRSGPAYNEQFF
TRBD1	TRBV6-5	TRBJ1-2	.	TGTGCCAGCAGGCCTCCTGGACAGGGGGCCGGCTACACCTTC	CASRPPGQGAGYTF
TRBD2	TRBV5-1	TRBJ2-2	.	TGCGCCAGCAGCGGGGGACTAGCGGAAGCCACCGGGGAGCTGTTTTTT	CASSGGLAEATGELFF
.	TRBV19	TRBJ2-6	once	TGTGCCAGTGGCAGGGCTTCTGGGGCCAACGTCCTGACTTTC	CASGRASGANVLTF
.	TRBV6-2/TRBV6-3	TRBJ1-6	.	TGTGCCAGCAGTACCTCTTTGACAGGATATAATTCACCCCTCCACTTT	CASSTSLTGYNSPLHF
TRBD1	TRBV19	TRBJ1-2	.	TGTGCCAGTAGTAAGACAGGGGGTACTAACTATGGCTACACCTTC	CASSKTGGTNYGYTF
TRBD1	TRBV30	TRBJ1-2	.	TGTGCCTGGAGTGAGGACAGGGTGAGCTATGGCTACACCTTC	CAWSEDRVSYGYTF
.	TRBV29-1	TRBJ1-1	.	TGCAGCGTTGGACGTGGGGACACTGAAGCTTTCTTT	CSVGRGDTEAFF
TRBD1	TRBV27	TRBJ1-2	.	TGTGCCAGCAGCTTCGGACAGGGGGCAAATGGCTACACCTTC	CASSFGQGANGYTF
.	TRBV6-5	TRBJ2-1	once	TGTGCCAGCAGTTCCTCAGGCTTTGAGCAGTTCTTC	CASSSSGFEQFF
TRBD1	TRBV11-2	TRBJ1-2	.	TGTGCCAGCAGCTTAGAGCAGGGGGCAATTGGCTACACCTTC	CASSLEQGAIGYTF
.	TRBV7-2	TRBJ1-6	.	TGTGCCAGCAGCCCCTGGGACAACTCACCCCTCCACTTT	CASSPWDNSPLHF
TRBD1	TRBV9	TRBJ2-7	.	TGTGCCAGCAGCGCCCAGGGGGCAGGGAGGTACGAGCAGTACTTC	CASSAQGAGRYEQYF
.	TRBV6-2/TRBV6-3	TRBJ2-7	once	TGTGCCAGCAGTTACCGCGTAGGGTACTACGAGCAGTACTTC	CASSYRVGYYEQYF
.	TRBV18	TRBJ1-3	.	TGTGCCAGCTCACCACTTTTGTCCTCTGGAAACACCATATATTTT	CASSPLLSSGNTIYF
TRBD2	TRBV6-2/TRBV6-3	TRBJ2-5	.	TGTGCCAGCAGTTACGGGTCGGGACTAGCGGGGGTCCAAGAGACCCAGTACTTC	CASSYGSGLAGVQETQYF
.	TRBV30	TRBJ2-7	.	TGTGCCTGGACCAAGGGTTTGACCTACGAGCAGTACTTC	CAWTKGLTYEQYF
.	TRBV11-2	TRBJ2-7	.	TGTGCCAGCAGCTTAGTCGGCGGGGCGGCCCACGAGCAGTACTTC	CASSLVGGAAHEQYF
.	TRBV10-1	TRBJ2-7	few	TGCGCCAGCAGACTAGCCGGGACCTCCTACGAGCAGTACTTC	CASRLAGTSYEQYF
.	TRBV27	TRBJ2-1	.	TGTGCCAGCAGTTTTGGGGGCCCCGGGGGCGCGGCCTACAATGAGCAGTTCTTC	CASSFGGPGGAAYNEQFF
.	TRBV15	TRBJ2-4	.	TGTGCCACCAGCAGTAGGAGAGACAATAAAAACATTCAGTACTTC	CATSSRRDNKNIQYF
.	TRBV7-6	TRBJ2-3	once	TGTGCCAGCAGCCCCCCAGGGTCCAGCACAGATACGCAGTATTTT	CASSPPGSSTDTQYF
TRBD1	TRBV28	TRBJ2-1	.	TGTGCCAGCAGCCGCTATGGGGTCAAGACAGGGGGCGCGGGGAATGAGCAGTTCTTC	CASSRYGVKTGGAGNEQFF
.	TRBV6-5	TRBJ1-2	.	TGTGCCAGCAGCCCACGCCCCGGAGCTCGGGGCACCTTC	CASSPRPGARGTF
.	TRBV28	TRBJ1-2	.	TGTGCCAGCAGACCGAACCTTGGTGGGGCGGATGGCTACACCTTC	CASRPNLGGADGYTF
.	TRBV14	TRBJ2-7	.	TGTGCCAGCAGCCAAACAGGCTCCAAGCAGTACTTC	CASSQTGSKQYF
TRBD2	TRBV5-1	TRBJ2-7	once	TGCGCCAGCAGCACCGGGGCTAGCGGGAGTTACGAGCAGTACTTC	CASSTGASGSYEQYF
TRBD2	TRBV6-5	TRBJ2-1	.	TGTGCCAGCAGTAGCCCGGGACTAGCGTCCAATGAGCAGTTCTTC	CASSSPGLASNEQFF
.	TRBV11-1	TRBJ2-7	.	TGTGCCAGCAGTCCCAAGGTTGGCTACGAGCAGTACTTC	CASSPKVGYEQYF
.	TRBV4-3	TRBJ2-1	few	TGCGCCAGCAGCCAAGATCACTGGGGCGGCTTTGAGCAGTTCTTC	CASSQDHWGGFEQFF
TRBD1	TRBV15	TRBJ1-5	few	TGTGCCACCAGCGAATACAGGGGTGGCAATCAGCCCCAGCATTTT	CATSEYRGGNQPQHF
.	TRBV11-2	TRBJ1-2	many	TGTGCCAGCAACCTGGGCCCTGGCCCCTATGGCTACACCTTC	CASNLGPGPYGYTF
.	TRBV7-2	TRBJ2-7	.	TGTGCCAGCAGCCACACAACCAGCTCCTACGAGCAGTACTTC	CASSHTTSSYEQYF
TRBD2	TRBV5-6	TRBJ2-5	.	TGTGCCAGCAGCTTGGTGGTTAGCGGGGAGACCCAGTACTTC	CASSLVVSGETQYF
.	TRBV4-2	TRBJ1-1	.	TGTGCCAGCAGCCAAGGGGCTGGACGGTATGAAGCTTTCTTT	CASSQGAGRYEAFF
TRBD2	TRBV11-2	TRBJ2-3	.	TGTGCCAGCAAGGGACTAGATCCAGATACGCAGTATTTT	CASKGLDPDTQYF
.	TRBV12-3/TRBV12-4	TRBJ2-2	few	TGTGCCAGCAGTTTACTCGGCACCGGGGAGCTGTTTTTT	CASSLLGTGELFF
TRBD1	TRBV9	TRBJ2-2	.	TGTGCCAGCAGCGTCGGACAGGGGGCAACCGGGGAGCTGTTTTTT	CASSVGQGATGELFF
TRBD2	TRBV11-2	TRBJ2-3	.	TGTGCCAGCAGCCTAGAGACCTCCCTAGCGGGAAGAACAGATACGCAGTATTTT	CASSLETSLAGRTDTQYF
.	TRBV28	TRBJ2-1	.	TGTGCCAGCACCCCGACGGGCCCCTACAATGAGCAGTTCTTC	CASTPTGPYNEQFF
TRBD1	TRBV5-1	TRBJ2-2	once	TGCGCCAGCAGGGGACAACAGGGGGCGCATATCACCGGGGAGCTGTTTTTT	CASRGQQGAHITGELFF
.	TRBV4-2	TRBJ1-5	.	TGTGCCAGCAGCCAAGAGGCGGCGAATCAGCCCCAGCATTTT	CASSQEAANQPQHF
TRBD2	TRBV11-2	TRBJ2-3	.	TGTGCCAGCAGCTTAGTTAGGCCTAGCGGGAGTACAGACACAGATACGCAGTATTTT	CASSLVRPSGSTDTDTQYF
.	TRBV6-5	TRBJ1-4	.	TGTGCCAGCCGGAGGGTTCCTCCAACTAATGAAAAACTGTTTTTT	CASRRVPPTNEKLFF
.	TRBV24-1	TRBJ2-7	.	TGTGCCACCAGTGCGGGTGGATTCTACGAGCAGTACTTC	CATSAGGFYEQYF
.	TRBV27	TRBJ1-4	.	TGTGCCAGCAGTTTCCGGACGGGGAATGAAAAACTGTTTTTT	CASSFRTGNEKLFF
.	TRBV27	TRBJ2-7	once	TGTGCCAGCAGTTTCCTTATTCCAGGGCCCTACGAGCAGTACTTC	CASSFLIPGPYEQYF
TRBD1	TRBV7-9	TRBJ1-3	.	TGTGCCAGCAGCCCTCAGGGACAGAGCTCTGGAAACACCATATATTTT	CASSPQGQSSGNTIYF
TRBD1	TRBV6-6	TRBJ1-3	.	TGTGCCAGCAGCGGGGACAGGGGGCCCCGAAACACCATATATTTT	CASSGDRGPRNTIYF
TRBD2	TRBV2	TRBJ2-7	.	TGTGCCAGCATAAAAACTCGGAGGGGTAGCGGGGGCTACGAGCAGTACTTC	CASIKTRRGSGGYEQYF
TRBD1	TRBV25-1	TRBJ2-2	.	TGTGCCAGCTCTGACATAGACAGGGCCGACGGGGAGCTGTTTTTT	CASSDIDRADGELFF
.	TRBV7-8	TRBJ1-4	.	TGTGCCAGCAGCTTAGGTTACCAGGGAGGTGAAAAACTGTTTTTT	CASSLGYQGGEKLFF
TRBD2	TRBV18	TRBJ2-7	.	TGTGCCAGCTCACGACTAGCGGGGGGACACTACGAGCAGTACTTC	CASSRLAGGHYEQYF
TRBD1	TRBV2	TRBJ1-2	.	TGTGCCCAAACGGCAGGGGGAACTAACTATGGCTACACCTTC	CAQTAGGTNYGYTF